The 6 T cell receptor beta chains below were found in one sample sequenced in a study of blood T cell repertoires in COVID-19. Sequencing was performed with immunoSEQ multiplex PCR; in TCRdb, only in-frame clones are kept and a portion is missing. The repertoire has around 270,000 clones, roughly 90% of them found once; the top ten carry about 4.6%. The source material was peripheral blood. The receptors come from a man between 35 and 55 years old with acute or convalescent COVID-19.

The chain recombines TRBV7-8 with TRBJ1-1; D not resolved. There are 12 residues in the CDR3. The ends were cut back, 1 base at V and 10 bases at J, with 10 bases in the middle. Looked up from germline, CDR1 is SGHVS and CDR2 is FQNEAQ. The CDR3 is CASSLVHQSAFF. The CDR3 bases are TGTGCCAGCAGCTTAGTTCACCAGTCAGCTTTCTTT.

This chain joins TRBV6-6 and TRBJ2-7, with 8 bases aligning to TRBD2. Germline V CDR1 and CDR2: MNHNY, SVGAGI (reference sequence). Losses at the gene ends were 2 bases for V and 4 bases for J; bases not matched to a gene: 10. The CDR3 is 16 amino acids. For the CDR3, the DNA is TGTGCCAGCAGTTACACCCACGGGACTAGGGGATACGAGCAGTACTTC. Translation gives CASSYTHGTRGYEQYF.

The CDR3 spells CASSLTGTGIYEQYF. In nucleotides, the CDR3 is TGCGCCAGCAGCCTGACCGGGACAGGGATCTACGAGCAGTACTTC. The genes are TRBV5-1 and TRBJ2-7, with 9 bases that match TRBD1. The germline V gene encodes CDR1 SGHRS and CDR2 YFSETQ. The CDR3 is 15 residues long. Trimming cost V 4 bases and J 3 bases; bases outside gene matches: 8.

The chain uses TRBV24-1 and TRBJ2-2; D ambiguous. This CDR3 has 12 amino acids. V was clipped by 2 bases and J by 6 bases, with 3 bases between them. In germline, CDR1 is KGHDR, CDR2 SFDVKD. CDR3 protein: CATSDYSGELFF. DNA for the CDR3: TGTGCCACCAGTGATTACTCCGGGGAGCTGTTTTTT.

The chain links TRBV4-1 to TRBJ2-1; 7 bases agree with TRBD1. With 1 base clipped from V and 4 bases from J, the junction kept 7 bases outside the gene matches. Looked up from germline, CDR1 is MGHRA and CDR2 is YSYEKL. CDR3 size: 16 residues. CDR3 region: CASSQVWGQTYNEQFF. The CDR3 region has the DNA TGCGCCAGCAGCCAAGTATGGGGACAGACGTACAATGAGCAGTTCTTC.

This clone was detected only once. The chain is built from TRBV5-1 and TRBJ1-1, with D maybe TRBD1 (5 bases). The CDR3 length is 13 residues. CDR1 and CDR2 (germline): SGHRS, YFSETQ. V was pared by 4 bases and J by 3 bases, with 10 bases between. CDR3 sequence: CASSTDSYTEAFF. CDR3 DNA sequence: TGCGCCAGCAGCACCGACAGTTACACTGAAGCTTTCTTT.